This entry is about one T cell receptor beta chain. Its antigen target is currently unknown. Base qualities are not at hand, and no much larger clone is one base apart. The sample originates from a study of T cell responses to AZD1222 COVID-19 vaccine (dated by TCRdb to about 2021). A note on the overall study: AZD1222 recipients whose second dose came at about 4 weeks and those whose second dose came at about 12 weeks were combined into one group, since spike-specific TCR depth and breadth did not differ between the two schedules. A total of over 230 trial participants underwent TCR sequencing, of whom about 210 had received two doses of AZD1222 and some 25 had received two doses of the MenACWY control vaccine. Trial participants were enrolled into age subgroups of 18-55, 56-69 and 70-plus years, which contained 148, 28 and 57 TCR-sequenced participants, respectively. Study-wide conclusions, independent of this receptor: Epitopes outside the regions mutated in the B.1.351 and B.1.1.7 variants were reportedly recognized by nearly half of the unique spike-specific TCRs. Because no day 14 peak-response samples were available, repertoires were characterized only after the peak T cell response. Most participants were white British and females outnumbered males, and the authors suggested that clonal diversity may have been underestimated. In the small 56-69-year group, the increase in depth fell short of significance, most likely because of low power. Only a handful of AZD1222 recipients were SARS-CoV-2 seropositive at baseline, limiting conclusions about previously exposed vaccinees. The vaccine-associated CD4 TCRs covered the entire spike protein, and the dominant responses fell in regions 160-218 and 743-854. Spike-specific TCR breadth and depth rose significantly after two AZD1222 doses compared with day 0 and with MenACWY recipients.

The sample's time point label, in plain terms: baseline before first vaccination. Vaccinee samples were obtained from the UK trials COV001 and COV002, which included a single-blind randomized controlled phase 2/3 trial of AZD1222 (ChAdOx1 nCoV-19) in healthy adults. Trial participant PBMC samples were collected at day 0 and day 28 after the second dose for TCRbeta chain sequencing. The CDR3 regions of human TCRbeta chains were analyzed by immunosequencing. The study's own analysis went as follows. TCRs in the repertoires were matched against a reference library of SARS-CoV-2-specific TCRs that had been generated with the MIRA antigen-specificity platform. Breadth meant the fraction of unique TCRs that were SARS-CoV-2-associated, whereas depth meant the fraction of total T cells that were SARS-CoV-2-associated. Using the MIRA data, each spike-specific TCR was mapped to the spike region that the TCR reacts to and placed in a CD4 or CD8 class. Log10-transformed breadth and depth values were compared by one-way ANOVA with Sidak's multiple comparisons tests. TCRdb provides this immuneACCESS table in a form limited to in-frame rearrangements. Some clones are lacking; in checked studies, under half of them reflect an unresolved V gene, and why the rest are absent is not known. V, J and clone size are those of that table, while D and trimming were read from the DNA. The sample has more than 110,000 clones on record, roughly 89% of them singletons. The biggest ten clones account for just over 5.5% of the sample.

This receptor was identified in an adult in good health. The sample in question was peripheral blood, obtained on day 0 of AZD1222 vaccination.

The DNA sequence reads TGTGCCAGCAGCGTAGGGGTATTGCCTGAAGCTTTCTTT. Its protein product is CASSVGVLPEAFF. The V and J genes are TRBV9 and TRBJ1-1; the D gene assignment is ambiguous. The CDR3, from cysteine to phenylalanine, totals 13 residues. Just CDR3 DNA is preserved here, 39 bases in frame from base 1. Looking up the germline V gene yields CDR1 SGDLS and CDR2 YYNGEE. V loses 0 bases of germline sequence and J loses 6 bases, and the interval between the two ends is 9 bases.